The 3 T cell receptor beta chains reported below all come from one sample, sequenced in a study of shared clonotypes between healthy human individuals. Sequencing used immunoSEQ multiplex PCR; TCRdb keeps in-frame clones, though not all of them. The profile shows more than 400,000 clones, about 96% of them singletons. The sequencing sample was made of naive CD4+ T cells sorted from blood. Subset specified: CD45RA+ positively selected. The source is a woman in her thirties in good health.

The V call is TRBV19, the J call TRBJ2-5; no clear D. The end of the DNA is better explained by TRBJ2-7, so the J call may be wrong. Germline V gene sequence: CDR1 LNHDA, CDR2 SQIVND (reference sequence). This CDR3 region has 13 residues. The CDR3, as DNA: TGTGCCAGTAGTCTCCCGCCCTCCCGCGAGCAGTACTTC. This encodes CASSLPPSREQYF.

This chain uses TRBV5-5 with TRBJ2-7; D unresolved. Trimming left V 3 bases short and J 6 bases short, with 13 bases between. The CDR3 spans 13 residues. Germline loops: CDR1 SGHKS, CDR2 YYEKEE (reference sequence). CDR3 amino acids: CASSSTPLGEQYF. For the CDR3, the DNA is TGTGCCAGCAGCTCAACCCCCCTCGGCGAGCAGTACTTC.

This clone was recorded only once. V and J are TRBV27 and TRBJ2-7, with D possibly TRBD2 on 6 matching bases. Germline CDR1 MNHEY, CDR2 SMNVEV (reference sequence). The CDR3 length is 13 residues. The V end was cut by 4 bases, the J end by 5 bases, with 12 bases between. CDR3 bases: TGTGCCAGCAGTTGGGGAGGTGTCAACGAGCAGTACTTC. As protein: CASSWGGVNEQYF.